Listed below are T cell receptor beta chains from one sample, sequenced in a study of CD8+ T cells in alopecia areata. Assay: immunoSEQ multiplex PCR; the TCRdb copy retains only in-frame clones and omits some. The sample records approximately 160,000 clones, about 60% being singletons. This specimen was CD4+ T cells sorted from blood, taken at week 24, from a patient treated with tofacitinib. All receptors come from a human donor with alopecia areata. Each CDR3 is given with its conserved first and last residue. Each record gives: V gene, D gene, J gene, clone size, CDR3 DNA, CDR3 protein. D genes are given only for firm matches. For some rows the clone size is stated as once, few or many, or as a class when expanded; others skip it.

>TRBV30|NA|TRBJ2-4|NA
TGTGCCGCCGGCCTCGGCGGCCTCAACAAAAACATTCAGTACTTC
CAAGLGGLNKNIQYF
>TRBV29-1|TRBD1|TRBJ1-2|few
TGCAGCGTTGAGGAAGGGACAGGGAAATATGGCTACACCTTC
CSVEEGTGKYGYTF
>TRBV7-9|NA|TRBJ2-6|many
TGTGCCAGCAGCAACCTCCCGAGGGGTTACTCTGGGGCCAACGTCCTGACTTTC
CASSNLPRGYSGANVLTF
>TRBV21-1|NA|TRBJ2-3|NA
TGTGCCAGCAGCACCACCGGGACAGGGGTTGCAGATACGCAGTATTTT
CASSTTGTGVADTQYF
>TRBV7-2|NA|TRBJ2-5|NA
TGTGCCAGCAGTCCCGTCTCGGCCCAGTACTTC
CASSPVSAQYF
>TRBV5-6|NA|TRBJ2-5|NA
TGTGCCAGCAGCTTGATGGGGGTACGGGGAGAGACCCAGTACTTC
CASSLMGVRGETQYF
>TRBV30|NA|TRBJ2-4|NA
TGTGCCTGGAACGGGGCGTTCGGAAACATTCAGTACTTC
CAWNGAFGNIQYF
>TRBV5-6|NA|TRBJ2-1|few
TGTGCCAGCAGCCCAGGGGAAAATGAGCAGTTCTTC
CASSPGENEQFF
>TRBV2|TRBD1|TRBJ1-2|NA
TGTGCCAGCAGTGTGTGGACAGGGAATGGCTACACCTTC
CASSVWTGNGYTF
>TRBV7-2|NA|TRBJ1-1|NA
TGTGCCAGCAGCAGCCTAGGTGTGAGGAACACTGAAGCTTTCTTT
CASSSLGVRNTEAFF
>TRBV20-1|NA|TRBJ2-3|NA
TGCAGTGCTAGCGAGGGTACGCAGTATTTT
CSASEGTQYF
>TRBV29-1|NA|TRBJ1-1|few
TGCAGCGTTATAATGGGCAGGGCGTTTGAAGCTTTCTTT
CSVIMGRAFEAFF
>TRBV7-8|TRBD2|TRBJ2-1|NA
TGTGCCAGCAGCTCTAGTAGGGAGCGGGGGGGCAAGGATGAGCAGTTCTTC
CASSSSRERGGKDEQFF
>TRBV30|NA|TRBJ1-2|once
TGTGCCTGGAGTGTTCCGGGGGCTGTGGGCTACACCTTC
CAWSVPGAVGYTF
>TRBV19|NA|TRBJ1-1|NA
TGTGCCAGTAGTATGGGGGAGGGCACTGAAGCTTTCTTT
CASSMGEGTEAFF
>TRBV6-5|NA|TRBJ1-2|NA
TGTGCCAGCAGCATAAGACGGACTACCAACTATGGCTACACCTTC
CASSIRRTTNYGYTF
>TRBV29-1|NA|TRBJ1-2|NA
TGCAGCGTTGAACTGACGGAATACACCTTC
CSVELTEYTF
>TRBV7-6|NA|TRBJ2-5|NA
TGTGCCAGCAGCAGGGACTCTTACCAAGAGACCCAGTACTTC
CASSRDSYQETQYF
>TRBV5-1|TRBD1|TRBJ2-3|NA
TGCGCCAGCAGCTTGGTAGGGGGCGGAGATACGCAGTATTTT
CASSLVGGGDTQYF
>TRBV11-2|NA|TRBJ2-1|NA
TGTGCCAGCAGCTCCACGACAGGGAGGGGGAATGAGCAGTTCTTC
CASSSTTGRGNEQFF
>TRBV6-5|NA|TRBJ2-5|NA
TGTGCCAGCAGTGAAAACCCGGGAGCGGAGACCCAGTACTTC
CASSENPGAETQYF
>TRBV2|NA|TRBJ1-1|NA
TGTGCCAGCACCCTGACATATGAAGCTTTCTTT
CASTLTYEAFF
>TRBV5-1|NA|TRBJ2-7|NA
TGCGCCAGCAGCTTGAGTGGAGAGGGCGAGCAGTACTTC
CASSLSGEGEQYF
>TRBV25-1|NA|TRBJ2-7|NA
TGTGCCAGCAGTGTAGGTGGGGTCTCCTACGAGCAGTACTTC
CASSVGGVSYEQYF
>TRBV6-1|NA|TRBJ2-2|NA
TGTGCCACCGACAGGGAGCTGTTTTTT
CATDRELFF
>TRBV5-6|NA|TRBJ2-7|NA
TGTGCCAGCAGCTTGCCTAGCACCTACGAGCAGTACTTC
CASSLPSTYEQYF
>TRBV9|TRBD2|TRBJ2-1|NA
TGTGCCAGCAGCGTAGCGGGGGGGCCGCGCGAGCAGTTCTTC
CASSVAGGPREQFF
>TRBV11-2|TRBD1|TRBJ1-1|NA
TGTGCCAGCAGCTCTCCTGGGACAGGAAACACTGAAGCTTTCTTT
CASSSPGTGNTEAFF
>TRBV19|NA|TRBJ1-5|NA
TGTGCCAGTAGTAGACGAAGGGACGGCCTTTTAAGCAATCAGCCCCAGCATTTT
CASSRRRDGLLSNQPQHF
>TRBV29-1|NA|TRBJ1-1|few
TGCAGCGTTGCCACCAGGGTGTCCATGAACACTGAAGCTTTCTTT
CSVATRVSMNTEAFF
>TRBV18|TRBD1|TRBJ2-3|NA
TGTGCCAGCTCACAGACCTCGACCGGGACAGGGGGCACAGATACGCAGTATTTT
CASSQTSTGTGGTDTQYF
>TRBV13|NA|TRBJ1-6|NA
TGTGCCAGCAGCGGGAACAGGGATTCACCCCTCCACTTT
CASSGNRDSPLHF